This T cell receptor beta chain was found in a study of T cells in localized non-small cell lung cancer. Libraries were prepared by immunoSEQ multiplex PCR; TCRdb keeps only in-frame clonotypes and omits some of them. Counted here are about 21,000 clones, roughly four fifths occurring once; the ten biggest clones make up roughly 4%. Study-wide points: Exceeding tumor, uninvolved adjacent lung had the highest T cell clonality. One tumor region alone was sequenced, and heterogeneity therefore remains possible. Within adjacent lung there appeared a median approximately 57 of the top 100 tumor clones.

With 7 bases removed from V and 7 bases from J, the gap between germline ends came to 31 bases. The CDR3 has 19 residues. Germline-derived CDR1 and CDR2 are MNHEY and SMNVEV (reference sequence). A remark on this clone: The target antigen is unknown.

V gene TRBV27 combines with J gene TRBJ2-2; D is perhaps TRBD1 (6 bases). The sequence was collected from a man aged 35-69 years with stage I lung adenocarcinoma. The sequencing here drew on peripheral blood, taken before any cancer treatment. CDR3 in amino acids: CASTPFAGRGVGFDGELFF. The CDR3 DNA reads as TGTGCCAGCACCCCCTTCGCAGGCAGGGGAGTAGGGTTCGACGGGGAGCTGTTTTTT.